What follows are 3 T cell receptor beta chains derived from one specimen sequenced in a study of blood T cell repertoires in COVID-19. Produced via immunoSEQ multiplex PCR; TCRdb's table is partial and in-frame only. The profile shows fewer than 250,000 clones, roughly 82% of them singletons. Sequenced sample: peripheral blood. Receptor source: a woman aged 70-85 years with acute or convalescent COVID-19.

A single count supports this clone. V gene TRBV4-1 combines with J gene TRBJ2-1; 10 bases align to TRBD2. Losses at the gene ends were 0 bases for V and 9 bases for J; bases not matched to a gene: 14. The length of the CDR3 is 18 residues. From germline, CDR1 is MGHRA and CDR2 YSYEKL. Written as DNA, the CDR3 is TGCGCCAGCAGCCAAGATGGGGCCGCTAGCGGGGGACGGGGTGAGCAGTTCTTC. Its translation: CASSQDGAASGGRGEQFF.

There are a few counts of this clone. The rearrangement uses TRBV6-5 and TRBJ1-1, with a tentative D call TRBD1 (5 bases). V was cut by 2 bases and J by 1 base, with 8 bases left in between. CDR3 length: 14 residues. Germline CDR1 MNHEY, CDR2 SVGAGI. Here the CDR3 reads CASSYLTGNTEAFF. The CDR3, as DNA: TGTGCCAGCAGTTACCTAACAGGGAACACTGAAGCTTTCTTT.

The V call is TRBV27, the J call TRBJ2-3; 13 bases map to TRBD2. Germline CDR1 reads MNHEY; CDR2 reads SMNVEV (reference sequence). Trimming at V came to 5 bases and at J to 3 bases, leaving 5 bases not matched to a gene. This CDR3 spans 16 amino acids. Here the CDR3 reads CASSLWTSGGTDTQYF. CDR3 nucleotide sequence: TGTGCCAGCAGTCTATGGACTAGCGGGGGTACAGATACGCAGTATTTT.